A single sample gave rise to the 8 T cell receptor beta chains below, sequenced in a study of T-cell memory formation after mild COVID-19 (dated by TCRdb to the early 2020s). Library generation was performed with 5' RACE. The listed sequencing device is Illumina NovaSeq 6000. TCRdb cleaned the public reads at Q25 with fastp, built clones with MiXCR and kept in-frame beta chains. CDR3 protein sequences are deduplicated, and each keeps its most common genes and DNA. For this sample the table gives fewer than 650,000 distinct CDR3 sequences, of which around 15% were detected only once. Of the sample, about 7.4% is held by the ten largest clones. The source material was PBMCs or a T cell subset sorted from them (not recorded which). Receptors were obtained from an adult woman who had mild COVID-19 (a few samples of this study predate the infection). The sample titles of this study are shuffled in the database, so cell type and time point are left out; the donor was told from shared clones.

The rearrangement joins TRBV20-1 to TRBJ2-1; D may be TRBD2 (6 bases). V lost 6 bases and J 3 bases, leaving 12 bases between the germline ends. The V gene's germline CDR1 is DFQATT and CDR2 SNEGSKA (reference sequence). The CDR3 runs 13 residues. The DNA for the CDR3 is TGCAGTGCGCGACGGAGGGGCTACAATGAGCAGTTCTTC. Translating gives CSARRRGYNEQFF.

The chain couples TRBV12-3 or TRBV12-4 to TRBJ1-1, with TRBD1 as a possible D gene (5 bases). The CDR3 is 15 residues long. The germline V and J ends were trimmed by 5 bases and 0 bases, with 13 bases remaining between them. The DNA for the CDR3 is TGTGCCAGCAGTGAAGCGGGGCGAATGAACACTGAAGCTTTCTTT. Translating it yields CASSEAGRMNTEAFF.

This clonotype was detected a few times. J is TRBJ2-7 and V is TRBV20-1; 8 nucleotides line up with TRBD2. CDR3 length: 13 amino acids. Germline assignment: CDR1 DFQATT and CDR2 SNEGSKA (reference sequence). V was pared by 4 bases and J by 0 bases, with 2 bases of the junction left unmatched. CDR3 sequence: CSATGGISYEQYF. In DNA, the CDR3 is TGCAGTGCTACGGGAGGGATCTCCTACGAGCAGTACTTC.

The chain carries TRBV24-1 and TRBJ2-3; D is undetermined. Germline V CDR1 and CDR2: KGHDR, SFDVKD. Deletions cut 0 bases from V and 0 bases from J, with 6 bases between. The CDR3 spans 15 residues. The chain's CDR3 is CATSDLSDSTDTQYF. CDR3 DNA sequence: TGTGCCACCAGTGATTTGAGCGACAGCACAGATACGCAGTATTTT.

This chain uses TRBV20-1 with TRBJ1-2; D unclear. CDR1 is DFQATT, CDR2 SNEGSKA, per germline (reference sequence). Trimming shortened V by 0 bases and J by 8 bases, and 16 bases separated the two germline ends. The CDR3 length is 14 residues. The CDR3 DNA reads as TGCAGTGCTAGAGATCTTGGCAGGACTGAGGGCTACACCTTC. Protein: CSARDLGRTEGYTF.

This clonotype occurred a few times. The V call is TRBV7-8, the J call TRBJ1-5; D may be TRBD1 (5 bases). V was pared by 1 base and J by 6 bases, with 7 bases between. Germline V CDR1 and CDR2: SGHVS, FQNEAQ. CDR3 length: 13 amino acids. CDR3 sequence reads: CASSLVRGQPQHF. In nucleotides, the CDR3 is TGTGCCAGCAGCTTAGTGAGGGGTCAGCCCCAGCATTTT.

The chain couples TRBV7-2 to TRBJ1-2; 8 positions match TRBD1. Germline V lookup: CDR1 SGHTA, CDR2 FQGNSA. CDR3 length: 15 amino acids. Trimming took 5 bases from V and 1 from J; bases not matched to a gene: 6. DNA of the CDR3: TGTGCCAGCAGCCCGCGGACAGGGAATAACTATGGCTACACCTTC. Protein: CASSPRTGNNYGYTF.

The table lists this clonotype with a few counts. This CDR3 is CASSLSQGAVYEQYF. In DNA, the CDR3 is TGTGCCAGCTCTCTGAGTCAGGGGGCAGTATACGAGCAGTACTTC. This chain links TRBV6-2 or TRBV6-3 with TRBJ2-7, with 8 nucleotides matching TRBD1. The V gene's germline CDR1 is MNHEY and CDR2 SVGEGT. This CDR3 region has 15 residues. After removal of 8 bases from V and 4 bases from J, the junction contained 13 bases not matched to a gene.